The 31 T cell receptor beta chains below come from one sample, sequenced in a study of early T cells in non-severe SARS-CoV-2 infection. From the 5' RACE reads, TCRdb called clonotypes with MiXCR, one entry per CDR3 protein. The table lists tens of thousands of distinct CDR3 sequences, about 10% of them singletons. The sample consisted of whole blood. These receptors all stem from an adult who was a healthcare worker with PCR-confirmed SARS-CoV-2 infection or an uninfected control (not recorded which).

This clonotype was observed many times. The chain joins TRBV18 to TRBJ2-3, with TRBD1 matching over 7 bases. CDR1 is KGHSH and CDR2 is LQKENI in the germline V gene. J was trimmed by 1 base and V by 7 bases; bases with no gene match: 5. CDR3 length equals 14 residues. CDR3 DNA sequence: TGTGCCAGCTTGGGGACAGTTGGCACAGATACGCAGTATTTT. This sequence encodes CASLGTVGTDTQYF.

As concerns this clonotype: An end of the junction differs from the germline gene, which may be a read error. DNA for the CDR3: TGTGCTAGCAGCTTATCCCCCACTAGCGGGACCTCGAACACCGGGGAGCTGTTTTTT. This encodes CASSLSPTSGTSNTGELFF. The chain has TRBV7-7 and TRBJ2-2; 10 bases match TRBD2. The CDR3 covers 19 residues. CDR1 is SSHAT, CDR2 FNYEAQ, per germline (reference sequence).

The table lists this clonotype with a few counts. The chain combines TRBV6-1 with TRBJ2-7; no firm D call. The CDR3 loop spans 11 amino acids. The V gene's germline CDR1 is MNHNS and CDR2 SASEGT. V dropped 7 bases and J dropped 3 bases, with 7 bases sitting between them. The CDR3: CASTNSYEQYF. The CDR3 bases are TGTGCCAGCACCAATAGCTACGAGCAGTACTTC.

The chain carries TRBV7-9 and TRBJ2-7; 8 positions match TRBD1. CDR1 and CDR2 (germline): SEHNR, FQNEAQ (reference sequence). This CDR3 is built from 15 residues. V trimming: 5 bases; J trimming: 5 bases; junction bases outside the gene matches: 11. The CDR3 here is CASSHERTGINEQYF. The CDR3 DNA is TGTGCCAGCAGCCACGAACGGACAGGGATCAACGAGCAGTACTTC.

Sample share makes this clonotype medium-sized (0.01 to 0.1%). In DNA, the CDR3 is TGCAGTGCTAGAGTCCCCTCTGCGGGAGGCCTACAAGAGACCCAGTACTTC. This gives the protein CSARVPSAGGLQETQYF. The genes are TRBV20-1 and TRBJ2-5; 8 bases fit TRBD2. The CDR3 sequence is 17 residues long. Germline CDR1 reads DFQATT; CDR2 reads SNEGSKA (reference sequence). With V trimmed by 1 base and J by 2 bases, 12 bases remained unmatched.

In this sample, this clonotype turned up a few times. Sequence at one end of the junction differs from germline and may be a read error. This chain joins TRBV5-1 and TRBJ1-2; 8 nucleotides line up with TRBD1. The CDR3 length is 14 residues. From germline, CDR1 is SGHRS and CDR2 YFSETQ. The DNA for the CDR3 is TGCGCCAGCAGTTTGGACAGGGATAACTATGGCTACACCTTC. Translated: CASSLDRDNYGYTF. Complete variable domain (other parts from reference TRBV5-1 and TRBJ1-2): KAGVTQTPRYLIKTRGQQVTLSCSPISGHRSVSWYQQTPGQGLQFLFEYFSETQRNKGNFPGRFSGRQFSNSRSEMNVSTLELGDSALYLCASSLDRDNYGYTFGSGTRLTVV.

The chain has TRBV19 and TRBJ1-2, with D possibly being TRBD1 (5 bases). Germline V gives CDR1 LNHDA, CDR2 SQIVND (reference sequence). V gave up 5 bases and J gave up 7 bases, with 14 bases separating them. The CDR3 is 13 residues long. CDR3 in DNA: TGTGCCAGTAGTGCGGGGACTCTAGGTGGCTACACCTTC. Its translation: CASSAGTLGGYTF.

The chain uses TRBV9 and TRBJ2-7, with TRBD2 as a possible D gene (6 bases). Germline CDR1 reads SGDLS; CDR2 reads YYNGEE. V lost 0 bases and J lost 0, with 10 bases in between. The CDR3 contains 15 residues. The CDR3: CASSVGSGVSYEQYF. CDR3 bases: TGTGCCAGCAGCGTAGGTAGCGGAGTCTCCTACGAGCAGTACTTC.

This clonotype was detected many times. The V call is TRBV6-2 or TRBV6-3, the J call TRBJ2-7, with D hard to call. Germline values: CDR1 MNHEY, CDR2 SVGEGT. The V end was cut by 2 bases, the J end by 7 bases, with 9 bases between. The CDR3 runs 12 residues. The CDR3 reads CASSYGETEQYF. The CDR3 region has the DNA TGTGCCAGCAGTTACGGAGAGACAGAGCAGTACTTC.

This chain links TRBV24-1 with TRBJ2-7; D unresolved. Between the trimmed V and J ends, which lost 4 bases and 4 bases, there was a span of 10 bases. Germline assignment: CDR1 KGHDR and CDR2 SFDVKD. The CDR3 covers 13 residues. CDR3 sequence reads: CATSDLTGYEQYF. CDR3 bases: TGTGCCACCAGTGACCTTACTGGATACGAGCAGTACTTC.

This clonotype was detected many times. The V gene is TRBV6-2 or TRBV6-3, the J gene TRBJ2-6; 9 nucleotides match TRBD2. With V trimmed by 7 bases and J by 0 bases, 7 bases remained unmatched. The CDR3 contains 17 residues. The germline CDR1 and CDR2 sequences are MNHEY and SVGEGT. The CDR3 protein is CASIQLAGLSGANVLTF. In DNA, the CDR3 is TGTGCCAGCATTCAACTAGCGGGCCTCTCTGGGGCCAACGTCCTGACTTTC.

At least ten counts were recorded for this clonotype. V usage is TRBV18 and J usage is TRBJ1-1; D is possibly TRBD1 (6 bases). From germline, CDR1 is KGHSH and CDR2 LQKENI. The CDR3 extends over 13 amino acids. Trimming pared 0 bases from V and 4 bases from J, leaving 6 bases between. DNA for the CDR3: TGTGCCAGCTCACCACCGGGGGCCACTGAAGCTTTCTTT. This sequence encodes CASSPPGATEAFF. Based on the CDR3 plus reference TRBV18 and TRBJ1-1, the full variable domain is NAGVMQNPRHLVRRRGQEARLRCSPMKGHSHVYWYRQLPEEGLKFMVYLQKENIIDESGMPKERFSAEFPKEGPSILRIQQVVRGDSAAYFCASSPPGATEAFFGQGTRLTVV.

The chain recombines TRBV10-3 with TRBJ1-6; maybe TRBD1 (6 bases). Trimming removed 7 bases from V and 8 bases from J, with 15 bases in between. Per the germline V gene, CDR1 is ENHRY and CDR2 is SYGVKD. The length of the CDR3 is 14 residues. CDR3: CAITPDRQYSPLHF. The DNA for the CDR3 is TGTGCCATCACCCCAGACAGGCAATATTCACCCCTCCACTTT.

V is TRBV24-1 and J is TRBJ2-2, with 7 positions matching TRBD1. CDR1 and CDR2 from the germline V gene are KGHDR and SFDVKD. The V and J ends lost 4 bases and 5 bases, in that order; junction bases with no gene match: 6. This CDR3 spans 15 amino acids. This CDR3 is CATSETDRVTGELFF. CDR3 nucleotide sequence: TGTGCCACCAGTGAGACCGACAGGGTGACCGGGGAGCTGTTTTTT.

This clonotype was seen a few times. The genes are TRBV5-1 and TRBJ2-5; D assignment may be TRBD1 or TRBD2 (6 bases each). Deletions cut 2 bases from V and 4 bases from J, with 15 bases between. Germline CDR1 is SGHRS and CDR2 is YFSETQ. The CDR3 has 15 residues. This chain's CDR3 is CASSFFRGDGETQYF. CDR3 DNA sequence: TGCGCCAGCAGCTTTTTTAGGGGGGATGGAGAGACCCAGTACTTC.

A few counts support this clonotype. The chain carries TRBV20-1 and TRBJ2-7; 9 bases map to TRBD1. Trimming at V came to 4 bases and at J to 3 bases, leaving 25 bases not matched to a gene. The CDR3 contains 20 residues. Per germline, CDR1 DFQATT and CDR2 SNEGSKA (reference sequence). The chain's CDR3 is CSAIHPGGQGRKRGYYEQYF. In nucleotides, the CDR3 is TGCAGTGCTATTCACCCAGGGGGACAGGGACGAAAGCGGGGTTACTACGAGCAGTACTTC.

This clonotype was found many times. The J gene is TRBJ2-1, the V gene TRBV20-1, with D unresolved. Trimming pared 8 bases from V and 5 bases from J, leaving 16 bases between. CDR1 is DFQATT, CDR2 SNEGSKA, per germline (reference sequence). The CDR3 spans 13 residues. The CDR3 coding sequence is TGCAGTTCCTTTCTCCTAATGGACAATGAGCAGTTCTTC. Translating gives CSSFLLMDNEQFF.

This clonotype was counted only a few times. The gene calls are TRBV29-1 and TRBJ2-3, with 9 bases that match TRBD2. Germline V lookup: CDR1 SQVTM, CDR2 ANQGSEA. There are 16 residues in the CDR3. V was clipped by 1 base and J by 1 base; unmatched bases: 6. Written as DNA, the CDR3 is TGCAGCGTTGAAGGCGGGAGGGCCTGGGGCACAGATACGCAGTATTTT. As protein: CSVEGGRAWGTDTQYF.

The chain links TRBV6-5 to TRBJ2-1; 8 bases line up with TRBD1. CDR1 and CDR2 (germline): MNHEY, SVGAGI. The CDR3 consists of 19 residues. With V trimmed by 4 bases and J by 6 bases, 20 bases remained unmatched. CDR3 nucleotide sequence: TGTGCCAGCAGTTCTGAGAGACCATTCCGGGACAGGAAGACCAATGAGCAGTTCTTC. Translated: CASSSERPFRDRKTNEQFF.

This clonotype was observed at least ten times. The rearrangement links TRBV14 to TRBJ2-3, with D possibly being TRBD2 (6 bases). The CDR3 length is 14 residues. Trimming removed 2 bases at V and 5 bases at J, with 11 bases between. The germline gives CDR1 SGHDN, CDR2 FVKESK. CDR3 sequence: CASSQRRVEDTQYF. CDR3 coding DNA: TGTGCCAGCAGCCAACGGAGGGTGGAAGATACGCAGTATTTT.

This clonotype was seen only a few times. This rearrangement joins TRBV6-2 or TRBV6-3 to TRBJ2-7; 7 bases are shared with TRBD2. J lost 3 bases, V lost 0 bases, and 5 bases had no gene match. The CDR3 has 15 residues. Germline V gene sequence: CDR1 MNHEY, CDR2 SVGEGT. CDR3 sequence (DNA): TGTGCCAGCAGTTACTCCCTGCGGGGGAACTACGAGCAGTACTTC. As protein: CASSYSLRGNYEQYF.

In this sample, this clonotype turned up a few times. V usage is TRBV5-1 and J usage is TRBJ1-2; D is possibly TRBD1 (5 bases). CDR1 is SGHRS, CDR2 YFSETQ, per germline. The length of the CDR3 is 13 residues. Deletions cut 0 bases from V and 5 bases from J, with 8 bases between. In nucleotides, the CDR3 is TGCGCCAGCAGCTTGGGACAGCAGTATGGCTACACCTTC. This codes for CASSLGQQYGYTF.

In this sample, this clonotype turned up many times. The V gene is TRBV5-6, the J gene TRBJ2-3; the match to TRBD2 covers 7 bases. CDR3 length: 17 amino acids. After removal of 0 bases from V and 3 bases from J, the junction contained 10 bases not matched to a gene. CDR1 is SGHDT, CDR2 YYEEEE, per germline. The CDR3 nucleotides read TGTGCCAGCAGCTTGGATCGGTCTAGCGGTTGGACAGATACGCAGTATTTT. Its translation: CASSLDRSSGWTDTQYF. Full variable domain (outside the CDR3, taken from reference TRBV5-6 and TRBJ2-3): DAGVTQSPTHLIKTRGQQVTLRCSPKSGHDTVSWYQQALGQGPQFIFQYYEEEERQRGNFPDRFSGHQFPNYSSELNVNALLLGDSALYLCASSLDRSSGWTDTQYFGPGTRLTVL.

A few counts support this clonotype. This rearrangement joins TRBV20-1 to TRBJ2-7; tentative D call: TRBD2 (6 bases). V dropped 5 bases and J dropped 0 bases, with 17 bases sitting between them. Germline CDR1 reads DFQATT; CDR2 reads SNEGSKA (reference sequence). The CDR3 has 15 amino acids. The CDR3 DNA reads TGCAGTGCTCCCCCCATAGCGGAGAGCTCCTACGAGCAGTACTTC. This translates into CSAPPIAESSYEQYF.

This clonotype showed up many times. The rearrangement uses TRBV6-5 and TRBJ2-7, with 8 positions matching TRBD2. Trimming took 6 bases from V and 6 from J; bases not matched to a gene: 7. From germline, CDR1 is MNHEY and CDR2 SVGAGI. CDR3 length: 13 residues. The CDR3 DNA reads as TGTGCCAGCAGCACAGGACTAGCCCTCGAGCAGTACTTC. This encodes CASSTGLALEQYF.

The chain is built from TRBV7-2 and TRBJ2-7; D unresolved. Germline lookup yields CDR1 SGHTA and CDR2 FQGNSA. The CDR3 consists of 16 residues. Trimming removed 1 base at V and 1 base at J, with 14 bases between. The CDR3 nucleotides read TGTGCCAGCAGCTTAGGAGAGTGGGCGCGGTCCTACGAGCAGTACTTC. This codes for CASSLGEWARSYEQYF.

This clonotype showed up just a few times. The V and J genes are TRBV7-3 and TRBJ2-3; D perhaps matches TRBD2 (6 bases). The V end lost 5 bases, the J end lost 2 bases, and 14 bases lay between the germline ends. This CDR3 region has 15 residues. Germline assignment: CDR1 SGHTA and CDR2 FQGTGA. The CDR3 region is CASSRGGSFTDTQYF. CDR3 nucleotides: TGTGCCAGCAGCCGTGGGGGGAGCTTCACAGATACGCAGTATTTT.

In its sample, this clonotype was seen many times. The chain uses TRBV7-2 and TRBJ2-1; tentative D call: TRBD2 (5 bases). The length of the CDR3 is 17 residues. Trimming removed 4 bases at V and 8 bases at J, with 24 bases between. Germline CDR1 is SGHTA and CDR2 is FQGNSA. This CDR3 reads CASSSHIRAGGDDEQFF. The CDR3 bases are TGTGCCAGCAGCTCCCATATTCGGGCCGGAGGAGACGATGAGCAGTTCTTC.

Ten or more counts support this clonotype. V and J are TRBV20-1 and TRBJ2-1; TRBD2 might be the D (6 bases). This CDR3 contains 14 residues. Germline loops: CDR1 DFQATT, CDR2 SNEGSKA (reference sequence). The V gene lost 3 bases and the J gene lost 1 base, with 10 bases spanning the gap. DNA for the CDR3: TGCAGTGCTAGCGGGGGTATTTCCTACAATGAGCAGTTCTTC. Amino acids: CSASGGISYNEQFF.

The rearrangement links TRBV7-2 to TRBJ2-1; the D gene is possibly TRBD2 (6 bases). Trimming cost V 0 bases and J 2 bases, with 8 bases left between them. CDR1 and CDR2 from the germline V gene are SGHTA and FQGNSA. The CDR3 consists of 15 residues. Written as DNA, the CDR3 is TGTGCCAGCAGCTTAGCGGCGGGGACCTACAATGAGCAGTTCTTC. Translated: CASSLAAGTYNEQFF.

This clonotype was recorded at least ten times. This chain uses TRBV11-2 with TRBJ1-5; D not certain. V was cut by 5 bases and J by 7 bases, with 9 bases left in between. CDR1 SGHAT and CDR2 FQNNGV come from the germline V gene. The CDR3 is 12 residues long. This chain's CDR3 is CASSHETQPQHF. As DNA, the CDR3 is TGTGCCAGCAGCCACGAAACCCAGCCCCAGCATTTT.